Listed below are T cell receptor beta chains from one sample, sequenced in a study of shared clonotypes between healthy human individuals. The data were produced by immunoSEQ multiplex PCR, yet TCRdb's version contains in-frame clones alone and is incomplete. The table shows fewer than 400,000 clones, with roughly 70% occurring only once. The source material was memory CD4+ T cells sorted from blood. The receptors shown here come from a man aged 30 to 45 in good health. CDR3s include the opening cysteine and the closing phenylalanine or tryptophan. The size of a clone is reported for some rows only, either as once, few or many, or as a class for expanded clones.

cdr3_aa j_call clone_size v_call
CASSLDRYEQYF TRBJ2-7 - TRBV11-2
CASSPRDNEQFF TRBJ2-1 - TRBV18
CASSLQDRTDTQYF TRBJ2-3 - TRBV7-3
CASSRRPIWENIQYF TRBJ2-4 - TRBV5-6
CASRKDSMTQYF TRBJ2-3 - TRBV5-6
CASSLGRARSYNEQFF TRBJ2-1 - TRBV11-2
CASSIGGRPLNEQFF TRBJ2-1 - TRBV6-5
CASSPPRGANYGYTF TRBJ1-2 - TRBV18
CASSGGSFLVPPQYF TRBJ2-3 - TRBV9
CASSQDRVSYEQYF TRBJ2-7 many TRBV4-3
CASSKGGGGGTQYF TRBJ2-5 - TRBV5-4
CASSILGSVGAQYF TRBJ2-5 - TRBV7-9
CASSFYSKAEAFF TRBJ1-1 - TRBV27
CATSRDGTSYNEQFF TRBJ2-1 once TRBV15
CASSVRQARRDNEQFF TRBJ2-1 - TRBV7-6
CSVVSSGFTDTQYF TRBJ2-3 once TRBV29-1
CASRHQSSGANVLTF TRBJ2-6 - TRBV28
CASSWGLAGSADTQYF TRBJ2-3 - TRBV6-6
CASSKITSGRGNEQFF TRBJ2-1 - TRBV7-9
CASRIGGSTPDTQYF TRBJ2-3 few TRBV7-8
CSVVEMENTEAFF TRBJ1-1 - TRBV29-1
CAIRDGRQPYEQYF TRBJ2-7 - TRBV10-3
CASSIDNGDTEAFF TRBJ1-1 - TRBV18
CAWSVKGTGELFF TRBJ2-2 once TRBV30
CASSAGTGYGYTF TRBJ1-2 - TRBV25-1
CASSLGPLGDSVKYF TRBJ2-7 - TRBV5-4
CASSWGGTYEQYF TRBJ2-7 - TRBV7-2
CASSSGLGYGYTF TRBJ1-2 - TRBV5-1
CASSLEGTGTQYF TRBJ2-5 - TRBV5-5
CASSLRFGERNTEAFF TRBJ1-1 - TRBV11-2
CASSKGKDKNTEAFF TRBJ1-1 - TRBV21-1